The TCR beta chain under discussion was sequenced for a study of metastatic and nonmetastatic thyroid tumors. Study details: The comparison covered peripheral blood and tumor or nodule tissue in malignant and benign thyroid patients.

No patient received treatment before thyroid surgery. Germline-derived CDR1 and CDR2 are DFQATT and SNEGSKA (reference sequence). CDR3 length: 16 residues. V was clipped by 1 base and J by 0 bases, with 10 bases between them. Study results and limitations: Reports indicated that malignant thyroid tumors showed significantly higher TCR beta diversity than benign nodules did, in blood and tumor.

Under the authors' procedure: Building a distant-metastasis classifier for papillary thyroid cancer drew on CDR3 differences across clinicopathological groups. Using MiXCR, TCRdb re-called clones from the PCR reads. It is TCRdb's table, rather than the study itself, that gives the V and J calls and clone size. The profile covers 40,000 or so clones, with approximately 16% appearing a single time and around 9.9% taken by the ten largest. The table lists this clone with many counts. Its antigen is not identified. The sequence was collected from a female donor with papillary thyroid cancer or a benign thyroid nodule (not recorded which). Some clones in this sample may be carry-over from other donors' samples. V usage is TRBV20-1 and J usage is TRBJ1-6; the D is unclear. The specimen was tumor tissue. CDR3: CSARGRTNSYNSPLHF. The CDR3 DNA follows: TGCAGTGCTAGAGGACGGACGAACTCCTATAATTCACCCCTCCACTTT.